The present entry profiles one TCR beta chain with its context. Its antigen is unidentified. At one end, the junction sequence differs from germline, possibly due to a read error. Other nucleotide sequences in the sample specify the same CDR3. This record belongs to a study of brain T cells in children with intractable seizures. Broader study findings: Pre- and post-surgery blood differed in depth, so pre-surgery absences may be undersampling. Viral specificity was inferred only from CDR3 similarity; HCMV serostatus was unknown.

As to time point: blood from clinic visit 5 months post-surgery; TSC patient then seizure free. The sequenced cases were selected for having the highest brain T cell transcript signatures. Pre-surgery treatment included at least one anti-epileptic drug. The assay was immunoSEQ multiplex PCR, and TCRdb's table has in-frame clones only and misses some. Among under 400,000 clones, over 85% were seen once, and the ten largest hold 5.7%. This CDR3 has 10 residues. Sample: peripheral blood, taken about 5 months after surgery. This sequence joins TRBV12-3 or TRBV12-4 and TRBJ1-2, with no clear D. This TCR was sampled from a boy under three years old with tuberous sclerosis and intractable seizures. The CDR3 region is CASSLGGYTF. As DNA, the CDR3 is TGTGCCAGCAGCTTAGGTGGCTACACCTTC.